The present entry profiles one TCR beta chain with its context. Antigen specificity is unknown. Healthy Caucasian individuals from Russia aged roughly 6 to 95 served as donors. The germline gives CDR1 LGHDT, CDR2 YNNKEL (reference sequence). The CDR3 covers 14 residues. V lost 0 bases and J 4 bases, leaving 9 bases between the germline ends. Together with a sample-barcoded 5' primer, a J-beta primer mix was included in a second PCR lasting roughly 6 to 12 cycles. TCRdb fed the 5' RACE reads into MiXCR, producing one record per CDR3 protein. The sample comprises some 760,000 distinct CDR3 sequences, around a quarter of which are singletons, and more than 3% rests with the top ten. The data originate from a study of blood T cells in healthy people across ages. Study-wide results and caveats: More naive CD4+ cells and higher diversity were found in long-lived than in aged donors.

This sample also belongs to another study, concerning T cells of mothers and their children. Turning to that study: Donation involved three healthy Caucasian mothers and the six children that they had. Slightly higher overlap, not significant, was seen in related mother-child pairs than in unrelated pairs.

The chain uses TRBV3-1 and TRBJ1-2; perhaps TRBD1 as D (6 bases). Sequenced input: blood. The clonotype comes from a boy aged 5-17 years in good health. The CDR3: CASSQDDRSYGYTF. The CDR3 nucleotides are TGTGCCAGCAGCCAAGACGACAGGAGCTATGGCTACACCTTC.